Below, 18 T cell receptor beta chains from the same sample are listed, as sequenced in a study of T cell responses to AZD1222 COVID-19 vaccine. Produced via immunoSEQ multiplex PCR; TCRdb's table is partial and in-frame only. The repertoire consists of 120,000 to 150,000 clones, with around 83% occurring once and the leading ten covering about 5%. Sequenced here: peripheral blood, sampled 28 days after the second AZD1222 dose. The receptors come from an adult who received the AZD1222 COVID-19 vaccine.

The chain is built from TRBV28 and TRBJ1-2; D ambiguous. This CDR3 contains 12 residues. The germline gives CDR1 MDHEN, CDR2 SYDVKM. Trimming took 6 bases from V and 4 from J, leaving 9 bases between them. CDR3 amino acids: CASSPDPYGYTF. CDR3 DNA sequence: TGTGCCAGCAGCCCCGATCCCTATGGCTACACCTTC.

This chain links TRBV10-3 with TRBJ1-1; a weak D match, TRBD1 (6 bases). Germline values: CDR1 ENHRY, CDR2 SYGVKD. The CDR3 extends over 13 amino acids. Trimming shortened V by 9 bases and J by 3 bases, and 14 bases separated the two germline ends. This chain's CDR3 is CAIWGPFDTEAFF. The DNA of the CDR3 is TGTGCCATATGGGGGCCCTTCGACACTGAAGCTTTCTTT.

This clone was picked up one time. This chain's CDR3 is CASSPEGSGYTF. In DNA form, the CDR3 reads TGTGCCAGCAGCCCCGAGGGGTCCGGCTACACCTTC. The genes are TRBV6-2 or TRBV6-3 and TRBJ1-2; perhaps TRBD1 as D (5 bases). The CDR3 is 12 residues long. Germline V gene sequence: CDR1 MNHEY, CDR2 SVGEGT. V was pared by 6 bases and J by 8 bases, with 13 bases between.

The genes are TRBV12-3 or TRBV12-4 and TRBJ1-2, with D unresolved. V shed 2 bases and J shed 6 bases, with 10 bases lying between them. CDR3 length equals 13 residues. CDR3 coding DNA: TGTGCCAGCAGTTTAACCGCCAAGGATGGCTACACCTTC. Residues: CASSLTAKDGYTF.

The gene calls are TRBV6-4 and TRBJ2-1; 13 nucleotides match TRBD2. The J segment lost 8 bases and the V segment lost 5 bases, leaving 3 bases of the junction unmatched. Germline V gene sequence: CDR1 MRHNA, CDR2 SNTAGT. The CDR3 is 14 residues long. CDR3 sequence (DNA): TGTGCCAGCAGTCGAGGACTAGCGGGAGATGAGCAGTTCTTC. This sequence encodes CASSRGLAGDEQFF.

Concerning this clone itself: An end of the junction does not agree with germline; a read error may underlie this. The V and J genes are TRBV5-6 and TRBJ2-1, with 13 bases lining up with TRBD2. This CDR3 contains 14 residues. Germline CDR1 SGHDT, CDR2 YYEEEE. The CDR3 protein is CASSSRTSGGSLVF. CDR3 DNA sequence: TGTGCCAGCAGCTCCCGGACTAGCGGGGGTTCCCTGGTCTTC.

The chain is built from TRBV28 and TRBJ2-5; the D is unclear. The CDR3 covers 13 residues. Germline-derived CDR1 and CDR2 are MDHEN and SYDVKM. V was clipped by 1 base and J by 5 bases, with 8 bases between them. CDR3 protein: CASSLSKLETQYF. The DNA for the CDR3 is TGTGCCAGCAGTTTATCTAAACTGGAGACCCAGTACTTC.

This sequence joins TRBV12-3 or TRBV12-4 and TRBJ1-2, with a possible D match to TRBD1 (5 bases). Trimming took off 6 bases at V and 5 bases at J, with 13 bases between the two ends. This CDR3 is 13 amino acids long. The CDR3 DNA sequence: TGTGCCAGCAGCACACAGGTCATGTATGGCTACACCTTC. Translating it yields CASSTQVMYGYTF.

This rearrangement joins TRBV18 to TRBJ2-1, with 12 bases identical to TRBD2. Germline V CDR1 and CDR2: KGHSH, LQKENI. There are 16 residues in the CDR3. The ends lost 5 bases at V and 7 bases at J; junction bases unmatched: 9. This chain's CDR3 is CASSAPLAGGRNEQFF. In nucleotides, the CDR3 is TGTGCCAGCTCAGCTCCCCTAGCGGGGGGGCGTAATGAGCAGTTCTTC.

This clone was counted a single time. The chain combines TRBV19 with TRBJ2-7; 7 bases are a match to TRBD1. The germline V gene has CDR1 LNHDA and CDR2 SQIVND (reference sequence). The CDR3 extends over 13 amino acids. With V trimmed by 7 bases and J by 6 bases, 9 bases remained unmatched. As DNA, the CDR3 is TGTGCCAGTACCCCCCAACAGGGGCTCGAGCAGTACTTC. Translation: CASTPQQGLEQYF.

This clone was observed once. This chain joins TRBV27 and TRBJ1-2; 7 bases map to TRBD1. CDR1 and CDR2 from the germline V gene are MNHEY and SMNVEV (reference sequence). After removal of 3 bases from V and 8 bases from J, the junction contained 6 bases not matched to a gene. This CDR3 region has 13 residues. This CDR3 is CASSLGDSRGYTF. The CDR3 DNA sequence: TGTGCCAGCAGTTTGGGGGACAGCCGCGGCTACACCTTC.

The chain recombines TRBV28 with TRBJ2-5, with D possibly being TRBD1 or TRBD2 (5 bases each). Germline V CDR1 and CDR2: MDHEN, SYDVKM. V was cut by 5 bases and J by 1 base, with 14 bases left in between. This CDR3 region has 15 residues. Written as DNA, the CDR3 is TGTGCCAGCAGTCGGTCGGGACCGATCCAAGAGACCCAGTACTTC. Translating it yields CASSRSGPIQETQYF. Combining the CDR3 with reference TRBV28 and TRBJ2-5 gives the whole variable domain DVKVTQSSRYLVKRTGEKVFLECVQDMDHENMFWYRQDPGLGLRLIYFSYDVKMKEKGDIPEGYSVSREKKERFSLILESASTNQTSMYLCASSRSGPIQETQYFGPGTRLLVL.

The chain uses TRBV28 and TRBJ1-2, with D tentatively TRBD1 (6 bases). V lost 5 bases, J lost 1 base, and 14 bases lay in between. Germline-derived CDR1 and CDR2 are MDHEN and SYDVKM. This CDR3 is built from 15 residues. In DNA form, the CDR3 reads TGTGCCAGCAGTCCAACAGGGAGTTATAACTATGGCTACACCTTC. It specifies CASSPTGSYNYGYTF.

V usage is TRBV7-2 and J usage is TRBJ2-4; weak D call: TRBD1 (5 bases). There are 15 residues in the CDR3. Looked up from germline, CDR1 is SGHTA and CDR2 is FQGNSA. Deletions cut 2 bases from V and 9 bases from J, with 17 bases between. The CDR3 loop reads CASSLRGLGEVIQYF. In DNA form, the CDR3 reads TGTGCCAGCAGCTTAAGAGGCCTAGGGGAAGTCATTCAGTACTTC.

With respect to this clone: The sample holds other DNA sequences that translate to the same CDR3. This chain joins TRBV19 and TRBJ1-1; D is unclear. The germline V and J ends were trimmed by 3 bases and 2 bases, with 7 bases remaining between them. CDR3 length equals 13 residues. Germline V gene lookup returns CDR1 LNHDA and CDR2 SQIVND (reference sequence). The CDR3 nucleotides read TGTGCCAGTAGTATCGTAAGCAACACTGAAGCTTTCTTT. Its protein is CASSIVSNTEAFF.

This clone was picked up a small number of times. CDR3: CASRTGTTNYGYTF. Here the CDR3 DNA reads TGTGCCAGCAGAACCGGGACTACGAACTATGGCTACACCTTC. The chain uses TRBV6-5 and TRBJ1-2; maybe TRBD1 (5 bases). Per the germline V gene, CDR1 is MNHEY and CDR2 is SVGAGI. Deletions cut 6 bases from V and 2 bases from J, with 13 bases between. This CDR3 is 14 amino acids long.

The chain couples TRBV7-2 to TRBJ2-7; 12 nucleotides align to TRBD2. V trimming: 5 bases; J trimming: 9 bases; junction bases outside the gene matches: 11. The CDR3 runs to 15 residues. Per the germline V gene, CDR1 is SGHTA and CDR2 is FQGNSA. CDR3 sequence: CASSISSGGGGRQYF. The CDR3 bases are TGTGCCAGCAGCATCTCTAGCGGGGGGGGTGGTCGGCAGTACTTC.

The J gene is TRBJ1-3, the V gene TRBV15; D might be TRBD1 (6 bases). V was clipped by 1 base and J by 4 bases, with 11 bases between them. The CDR3 contains 15 residues. Germline CDR1 and CDR2: LNHNV and YYDKDF (reference sequence). CDR3 DNA: TGTGCCACCAGCAGAGGGGGGGGCGCGGGAAACACCATATATTTT. Translated, it gives CATSRGGGAGNTIYF.